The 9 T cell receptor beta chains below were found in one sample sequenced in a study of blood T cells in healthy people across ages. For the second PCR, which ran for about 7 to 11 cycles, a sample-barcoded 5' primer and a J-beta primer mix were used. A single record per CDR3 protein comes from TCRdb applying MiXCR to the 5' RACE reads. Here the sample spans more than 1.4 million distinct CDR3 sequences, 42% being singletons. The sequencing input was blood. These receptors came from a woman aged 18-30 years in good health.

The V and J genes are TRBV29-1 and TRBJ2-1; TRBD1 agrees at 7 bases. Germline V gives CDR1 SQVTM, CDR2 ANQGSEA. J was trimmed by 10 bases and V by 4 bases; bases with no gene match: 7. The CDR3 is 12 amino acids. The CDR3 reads CSVGRDSYEQFF. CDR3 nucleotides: TGCAGCGTTGGCCGGGACAGCTACGAGCAGTTCTTC.

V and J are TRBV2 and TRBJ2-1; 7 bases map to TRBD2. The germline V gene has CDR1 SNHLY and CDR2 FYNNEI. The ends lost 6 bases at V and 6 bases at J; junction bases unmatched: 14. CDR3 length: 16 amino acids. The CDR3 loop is CASRGLSSGVSNEQFF. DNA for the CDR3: TGTGCCAGCAGAGGACTGAGCAGCGGGGTCTCCAATGAGCAGTTCTTC.

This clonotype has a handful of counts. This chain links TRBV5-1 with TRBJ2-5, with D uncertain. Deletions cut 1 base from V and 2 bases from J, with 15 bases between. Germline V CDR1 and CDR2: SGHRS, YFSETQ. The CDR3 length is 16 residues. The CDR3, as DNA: TGCGCCAGCAGCTTGACTCCTGCTAGTATGCAAGAGACCCAGTACTTC. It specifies CASSLTPASMQETQYF.

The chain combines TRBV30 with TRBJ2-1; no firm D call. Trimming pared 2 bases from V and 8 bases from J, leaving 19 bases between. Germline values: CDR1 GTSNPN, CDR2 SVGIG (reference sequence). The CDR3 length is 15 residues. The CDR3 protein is CAWSPHSGFRDEQFF. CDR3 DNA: TGTGCCTGGAGTCCTCACTCCGGGTTTAGAGATGAGCAGTTCTTC.

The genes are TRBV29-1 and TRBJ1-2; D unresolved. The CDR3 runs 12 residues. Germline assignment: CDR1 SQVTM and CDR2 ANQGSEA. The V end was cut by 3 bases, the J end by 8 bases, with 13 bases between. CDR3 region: CSVDQAQTGYTF. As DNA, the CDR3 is TGCAGCGTTGACCAGGCCCAAACAGGCTACACCTTC. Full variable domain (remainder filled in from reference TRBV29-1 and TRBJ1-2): SAVISQKPSRDICQRGTSLTIQCQVDSQVTMMFWYRQQPGQSLTLIATANQGSEATYESGFVIDKFPISRPNLTFSTLTVSNMSPEDSSIYLCSVDQAQTGYTFGSGTRLTVV.

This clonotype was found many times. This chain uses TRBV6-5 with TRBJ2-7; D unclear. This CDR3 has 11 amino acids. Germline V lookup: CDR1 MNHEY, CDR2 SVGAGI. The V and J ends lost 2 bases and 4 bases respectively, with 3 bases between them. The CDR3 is CASSYQYEQYF. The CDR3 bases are TGTGCCAGCAGTTACCAATACGAGCAGTACTTC.

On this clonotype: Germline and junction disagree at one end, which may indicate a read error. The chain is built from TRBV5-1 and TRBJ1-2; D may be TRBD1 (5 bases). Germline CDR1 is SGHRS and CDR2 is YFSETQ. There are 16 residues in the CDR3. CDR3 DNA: TGTGCCAGCAGCCCAGGGACCGACTCAGCTAACTATGGCTACACCTTC. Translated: CASSPGTDSANYGYTF.

The CDR3 sequence is CASRMDREVWYGYTF. In nucleotides, the CDR3 is TGTGCCAGCAGGATGGACAGGGAGGTTTGGTATGGCTACACCTTC. V is TRBV6-4 and J is TRBJ1-2; 8 bases align to TRBD1. The CDR3 spans 15 residues. The ends lost 6 bases at V and 5 bases at J; junction bases unmatched: 11. Germline V CDR1 and CDR2: MRHNA, SNTAGT.

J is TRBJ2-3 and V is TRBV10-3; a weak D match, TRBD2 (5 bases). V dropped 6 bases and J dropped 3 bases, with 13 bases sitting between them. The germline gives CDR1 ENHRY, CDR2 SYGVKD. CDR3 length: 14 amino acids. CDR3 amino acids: CAIRKGVGTDTQYF. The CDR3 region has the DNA TGTGCCATCAGGAAGGGAGTTGGTACAGATACGCAGTATTTT.